This TCR beta chain was recorded in a study of blood T cells in healthy people across ages. In its sample, this clonotype was seen many times. Its specificity is not known. This CDR3 has 14 residues. Germline V gives CDR1 MNHNS, CDR2 SASEGT. Healthy Caucasian individuals from Russia aged roughly 6 to 95 served as donors. Alongside a J-beta primer mix, a sample-barcoded 5' primer served in a second PCR lasting about 7 to 12 cycles. Each cDNA molecule, via a template-switch adaptor with 12 random nucleotides, was tagged. Via MiXCR, TCRdb re-called the 5' RACE reads, giving one row per CDR3 protein. The sample includes approximately 290,000 distinct CDR3 sequences, less than 30% of them seen just once. Whole-study results and caveats: As naive T cell percentage varied, TCR beta diversity correlated strongly with it. Changes in expanded clonotypes were possibly confounded, as the CMV status of donors was unknown.

The chain combines TRBV6-1 with TRBJ2-1; 7 bases match TRBD1. The J call may be in error: the DNA end matches TRBJ2-7 better. The sequence was obtained from a woman in her sixties or seventies in good health. Sequenced input: blood. The CDR3 loop is CASGRTGSSLEQYF. The CDR3 bases are TGTGCCAGCGGGCGGACAGGTAGCTCCCTCGAGCAGTACTTC.